These 19 T cell receptor beta chains originate from one sample sequenced in a study of graft-versus-host responses after intestinal transplantation. For these TCRs, the target antigens are not known. TCRdb keeps only in-frame clones here, not all; method: immunoSEQ multiplex PCR. The sample lists approximately 110,000 clones; 90% to 95% were seen once. The source was unstimulated CD4+ T cells sorted from spleen or lymph node cells, collected before transplant. These receptors were taken from a human donor who was the organ donor for an intestinal transplant.

This sequence joins TRBV5-1 and TRBJ2-1, with 11 bases matching TRBD2. Germline lookup yields CDR1 SGHRS and CDR2 YFSETQ. V lost 0 bases, J lost 2 bases, and 4 bases stayed unmatched. This CDR3 has 17 amino acids. CDR3 loop: CASSLGLAGFTYNEQFF. The CDR3 DNA is TGCGCCAGCAGCTTGGGACTAGCGGGGTTCACCTACAATGAGCAGTTCTTC.

V is TRBV4-1 and J is TRBJ2-1, with 12 bases lining up with TRBD2. CDR3 length: 16 residues. The germline V gene has CDR1 MGHRA and CDR2 YSYEKL. Unmatched junction bases numbered 4, after V lost 4 bases and J lost 3 bases. CDR3 sequence (DNA): TGCGCCAGCAGCCGGACTAGCGGGATTAGCTACAATGAGCAGTTCTTC. The encoded protein is CASSRTSGISYNEQFF.

This chain connects TRBV28 to TRBJ2-5; D may match TRBD1 or TRBD2 (5 bases each). Trimming shortened V by 5 bases and J by 4 bases, and 23 bases separated the two germline ends. CDR1 is MDHEN, CDR2 SYDVKM, per germline. This CDR3 spans 17 amino acids. Here the CDR3 reads CASSLDPFGGSGETQYF. CDR3 sequence (DNA): TGTGCCAGCAGTCTCGACCCGTTTGGGGGAAGTGGAGAGACCCAGTACTTC.

This clone was seen a single time. J is TRBJ1-5 and V is TRBV18; D remains ambiguous. Trimming shortened V by 4 bases and J by 0 bases, and 10 bases separated the two germline ends. The CDR3 runs 15 residues. Germline CDR1 reads KGHSH; CDR2 reads LQKENI. The CDR3 region is CASSQSVYSNQPQHF. The DNA for the CDR3 is TGTGCCAGCTCACAGAGCGTTTATAGCAATCAGCCCCAGCATTTT.

The chain links TRBV4-3 to TRBJ2-3; D unclear. The CDR3 sequence is 14 residues long. V was pared by 0 bases and J by 2 bases, with 6 bases between. From germline, CDR1 is LGHNA and CDR2 YSLEER. This chain's CDR3 is CASSQDTSTDTQYF. The CDR3 DNA is TGCGCCAGCAGCCAAGATACCTCCACAGATACGCAGTATTTT.

The V and J genes are TRBV7-2 and TRBJ2-7; TRBD2 matches at 7 bases. V was pared by 3 bases and J by 6 bases, with 8 bases of the junction left unmatched. There are 14 residues in the CDR3. Germline V gene sequence: CDR1 SGHTA, CDR2 FQGNSA. The CDR3 here is CASSFRTSLSEQYF. The CDR3 nucleotides are TGTGCCAGCAGCTTTCGGACTAGTCTGAGCGAGCAGTACTTC.

The chain is built from TRBV6-6 and TRBJ1-3; no definite D call. From germline, CDR1 is MNHNY and CDR2 SVGAGI (reference sequence). Deletions cut 6 bases from V and 5 bases from J, with 8 bases between. This CDR3 comprises 12 residues. CDR3 coding DNA: TGTGCCAGCAGCAACGACAGAAACACCATATATTTT. Amino acids: CASSNDRNTIYF.

V is TRBV7-9 and J is TRBJ1-3, with TRBD1 identical over 7 bases. This CDR3 has 15 amino acids. The germline V gene has CDR1 SEHNR and CDR2 FQNEAQ (reference sequence). The V gene end was trimmed by 5 bases and the J gene end by 0 bases; junction bases not matched to a gene: 4. CDR3 region: CASSLDRDSGNTIYF. The CDR3 DNA reads TGTGCCAGCAGCCTCGACAGGGACTCTGGAAACACCATATATTTT.

The CDR3 coding sequence is TGCGCCAGCAGCCCCGGGTCACAAGAGACCCAGTACTTC. Translated: CASSPGSQETQYF. The rearrangement joins TRBV5-1 to TRBJ2-5; the D is unclear. Trimming pared 4 bases from V and 2 bases from J, leaving 9 bases between. Germline CDR1 SGHRS, CDR2 YFSETQ. The CDR3 is 13 amino acids.

The chain combines TRBV2 with TRBJ2-5, with 8 bases fitting TRBD2. Germline V lookup: CDR1 SNHLY, CDR2 FYNNEI. The length of the CDR3 is 15 residues. J gave up 5 bases and V 4 bases, and 9 bases lay outside the gene matches. CDR3 coding DNA: TGTGCCAGCAGTGCTGAACTAGCGGTCCCGGAGACCCAGTACTTC. Its translation: CASSAELAVPETQYF.

The chain employs TRBV6-5 and TRBJ2-2; D perhaps matches TRBD2 (6 bases). This CDR3 has 15 amino acids. The V and J ends lost 1 base and 6 bases respectively, with 12 bases between them. Germline CDR1 MNHEY, CDR2 SVGAGI. The CDR3 sequence: CASSYLMEGPGELFF. CDR3 in DNA: TGTGCCAGCAGTTACTTGATGGAGGGTCCCGGGGAGCTGTTTTTT.

The J gene is TRBJ2-2, the V gene TRBV5-1, with a possible D match to TRBD1 (6 bases). The CDR3 loop spans 14 amino acids. CDR1 is SGHRS, CDR2 YFSETQ, per germline. The ends were cut back, 4 bases at V and 2 bases at J, with 9 bases in the middle. The CDR3 loop is CASSPGTNTGELFF. In DNA form, the CDR3 reads TGCGCCAGCAGCCCCGGGACAAACACCGGGGAGCTGTTTTTT.

This rearrangement joins TRBV19 to TRBJ2-5; D is undetermined. CDR3 length equals 15 residues. V lost 5 bases and J 4 bases, leaving 17 bases between the germline ends. CDR1 is LNHDA, CDR2 SQIVND, per germline (reference sequence). CDR3 amino acids: CASSPRTNPGETQYF. CDR3 sequence (DNA): TGTGCCAGTAGTCCGAGGACCAATCCAGGAGAGACCCAGTACTTC.

The chain links TRBV19 to TRBJ2-3; either TRBD1 or TRBD2 may fit D (6 bases each). This CDR3 comprises 17 residues. Between the trimmed V and J ends, which lost 4 bases and 2 bases, there was a span of 19 bases. In germline, CDR1 is LNHDA, CDR2 SQIVND (reference sequence). The CDR3 is CASSSGSNRGHTDTQYF. The CDR3 DNA follows: TGTGCCAGTAGTAGTGGTAGCAACCGGGGGCACACAGATACGCAGTATTTT.

The V and J genes are TRBV11-2 and TRBJ2-1, with 9 bases matching TRBD2. The germline V gene has CDR1 SGHAT and CDR2 FQNNGV. V shed 7 bases, J shed 3 bases, and the junction held 7 bases outside the gene matches. The CDR3 spans 15 residues. CDR3 loop: CASTFASGNYNEQFF. The CDR3 DNA follows: TGTGCCAGCACCTTCGCTAGCGGGAACTACAATGAGCAGTTCTTC.

The chain links TRBV4-1 to TRBJ2-7; 7 bases line up with TRBD1. This CDR3 region has 15 residues. The junction had 7 bases not matched to a gene; V was cut back by 1 base and J by 4 bases. CDR1 is MGHRA, CDR2 YSYEKL, per germline. For the CDR3, the DNA is TGCGCCAGCAGCCAAGTACAAGGGGGCGGTTACGAGCAGTACTTC. This encodes CASSQVQGGGYEQYF.

V and J are TRBV15 and TRBJ2-3; possible D gene TRBD1, 5 bases. V was clipped by 9 bases and J by 0 bases, with 16 bases between them. The germline V gene encodes CDR1 LNHNV and CDR2 YYDKDF (reference sequence). This CDR3 has 15 residues. The CDR3 DNA sequence: TGTGCCACGGCCAGGGAATCTACTAGCACAGATACGCAGTATTTT. Amino acids: CATARESTSTDTQYF.

Written as DNA, the CDR3 is TGTGCCAGCAGCTCCCCGACAGGTCGAAGCACCTACGAGCAGTACTTC. Its translation: CASSSPTGRSTYEQYF. The rearrangement joins TRBV11-2 to TRBJ2-7; tentative D call: TRBD1 (6 bases). The germline gives CDR1 SGHAT, CDR2 FQNNGV. This CDR3 has 16 residues. Trimming pared 4 bases from V and 2 bases from J, leaving 18 bases between.

The chain recombines TRBV19 with TRBJ1-5; D is uncertain. Trimming left V 1 base short and J 7 bases short, with 11 bases between. The CDR3 loop spans 14 amino acids. Germline-derived CDR1 and CDR2 are LNHDA and SQIVND (reference sequence). Here the CDR3 reads CASSIVGGRQPQHF. The CDR3 coding sequence is TGTGCCAGTAGTATAGTGGGAGGTAGGCAGCCCCAGCATTTT. Filled out from reference TRBV19 and TRBJ1-5, the complete variable domain reads DGGITQSPKYLFRKEGQNVTLSCEQNLNHDAMYWYRQDPGQGLRLIYYSQIVNDFQKGDIAEGYSVSREKKESFPLTVTSAQKNPTAFYLCASSIVGGRQPQHFGDGTRLSIL.